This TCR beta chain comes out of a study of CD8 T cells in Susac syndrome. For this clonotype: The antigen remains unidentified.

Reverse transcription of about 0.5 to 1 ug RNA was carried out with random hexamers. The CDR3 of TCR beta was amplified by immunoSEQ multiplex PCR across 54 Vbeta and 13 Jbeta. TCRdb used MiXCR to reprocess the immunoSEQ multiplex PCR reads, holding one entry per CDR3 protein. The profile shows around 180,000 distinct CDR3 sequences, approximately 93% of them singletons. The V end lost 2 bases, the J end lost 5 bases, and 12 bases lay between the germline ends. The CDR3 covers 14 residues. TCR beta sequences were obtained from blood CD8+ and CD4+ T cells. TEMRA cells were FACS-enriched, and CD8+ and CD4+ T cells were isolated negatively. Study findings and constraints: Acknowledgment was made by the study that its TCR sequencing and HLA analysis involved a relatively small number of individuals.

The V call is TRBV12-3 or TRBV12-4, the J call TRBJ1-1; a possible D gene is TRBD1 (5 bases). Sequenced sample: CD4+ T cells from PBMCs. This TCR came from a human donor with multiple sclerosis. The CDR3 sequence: CASSLSGGVTEAFF. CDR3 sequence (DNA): TGTGCCAGCAGTTTATCAGGAGGGGTTACTGAAGCTTTCTTT.